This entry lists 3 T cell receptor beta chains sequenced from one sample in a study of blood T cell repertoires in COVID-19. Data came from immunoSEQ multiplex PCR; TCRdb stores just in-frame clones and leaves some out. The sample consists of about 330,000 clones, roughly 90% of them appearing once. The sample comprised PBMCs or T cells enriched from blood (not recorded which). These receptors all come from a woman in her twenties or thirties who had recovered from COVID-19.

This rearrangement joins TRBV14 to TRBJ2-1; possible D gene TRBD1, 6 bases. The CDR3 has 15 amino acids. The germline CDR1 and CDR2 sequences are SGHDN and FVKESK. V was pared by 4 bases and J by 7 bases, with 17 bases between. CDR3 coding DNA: TGTGCCAGCAGCCGAACTGGGGGCAGTAAGAATGAGCAGTTCTTC. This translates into CASSRTGGSKNEQFF.

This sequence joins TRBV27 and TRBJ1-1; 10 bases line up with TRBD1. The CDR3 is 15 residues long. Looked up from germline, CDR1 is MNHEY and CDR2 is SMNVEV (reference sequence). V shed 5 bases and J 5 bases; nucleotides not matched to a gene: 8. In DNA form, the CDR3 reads TGTGCCAGCAGTACACGACAGGGGGCTTGGACTGAAGCTTTCTTT. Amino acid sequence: CASSTRQGAWTEAFF.

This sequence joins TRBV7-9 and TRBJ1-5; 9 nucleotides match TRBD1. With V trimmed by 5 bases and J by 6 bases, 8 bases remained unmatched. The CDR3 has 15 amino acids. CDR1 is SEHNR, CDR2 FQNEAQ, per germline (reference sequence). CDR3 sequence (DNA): TGTGCCAGCAGCCACACAGGGGGCGCGGGTCAGCCCCAGCATTTT. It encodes CASSHTGGAGQPQHF. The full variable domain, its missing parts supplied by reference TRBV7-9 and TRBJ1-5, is DTGVSQNPRHKITKRGQNVTFRCDPISEHNRLYWYRQTLGQGPEFLTYFQNEAQLEKSRLLSDRFSAERPKGSFSTLEIQRTEQGDSAMYLCASSHTGGAGQPQHFGDGTRLSIL.